The clone carrying this T cell receptor (beta chain) showed up many times. Its antigen is not known. The data belong to a study of T cell repertoires in cytomegalovirus infection. TCRdb reprocessed the reads via MiXCR and lists one record per CDR3 protein. The sample shows about 490,000 distinct CDR3 sequences, about 15% of them seen only once. Overall study findings and caveats: CMV carriers with the relevant HLA were identified by cumulative public TCR beta family frequency.

This CDR3 has 13 amino acids. Germline V gene data show CDR1 as SGHTA and CDR2 as FQGTGA. Trimming removed 4 bases from V and 5 bases from J; junction bases left unmatched: 1. The clonotype originates from a human donor in good health (CMV status not recorded). Some clones in this sample may be carry-over from other donors' samples. The J gene is TRBJ1-1, the V gene TRBV7-3, with TRBD1 matching over 10 bases. The material sequenced was CD8+ T cells from PBMCs. CDR3: CASSWTGGTEAFF. CDR3 DNA: TGTGCCAGCAGCTGGACAGGGGGGACTGAAGCTTTCTTT.